This T cell receptor (beta chain) originates from a study of cytomegalovirus exposure and HLA in healthy donors. Broader study findings: In a later analysis, more than 15,000 TCR beta sequences were associated with HLA alleles at 0.05 false discovery rate. Clonal expansion, a later analysis showed, was greater in HLA-associated TCR beta chains than in equally common others. The authors listed 150 to 200 TCR beta chains as cytomegalovirus-associated. Follow-up analysis found HLA locus-dependent TCR association rates, highest for DRB1 and lowest for HLA-C.

The CDR3 runs 15 residues. Per germline, CDR1 MNHEY and CDR2 SMNVEV (reference sequence). Deletions cut 5 bases from V and 0 bases from J, with 14 bases between. As concerns this clone: What it binds is unknown.

The study ran its PCR with 60 Vbeta and 13 Jbeta primers. Method: immunoSEQ multiplex PCR; TCRdb's copy keeps in-frame clones and lacks some. The sample contains about 70,000 clones, 80% to 90% of which appear only once. V gene TRBV27 combines with J gene TRBJ2-7, with a weak D call TRBD2 (5 bases). This clonotype originated in a woman under 40 in good health and CMV-seropositive. The sequenced sample consisted of PBMCs. The DNA for the CDR3 is TGTGCCAGCAGTGTACGGACTGGTAACTCCTACGAGCAGTACTTC. Its translation: CASSVRTGNSYEQYF.